Listed below are T cell receptor beta chains from one sample, sequenced in a study of CDR3 diversity in severe acne. Using its own MiXCR run on the PCR reads, TCRdb lists one record per CDR3 protein. The profile shows approximately 84,000 distinct CDR3 sequences, under 65% of them singletons. Sequences were obtained from blood. Source of these receptors: a male donor in good health, without acne. Each CDR3 is given with its conserved first and last residue. The order of the fields is D gene, clone size, J gene, V gene, CDR3 protein, CDR3 DNA. D genes are given only for firm matches. Rows may omit the clone size; those that give it use once, few, many or a size class.

NA NA TRBJ2-2 TRBV7-9 CASIPNPVTVNTGELSW TGTGCCAGCATCCCTAACCCGGTGACAGTGAACACCGGGGAGCTGTCTTGG
TRBD1 NA TRBJ2-7 TRBV4-1 CASSQTGVGYEQYF TGCGCCAGCAGCCAGACAGGGGTAGGCTACGAGCAGTACTTC
NA once TRBJ2-1 TRBV6-6 CASSPTYNEQFF TGTGCCAGCAGTCCGACATACAATGAGCAGTTCTTC
NA NA TRBJ2-7 TRBV20-1 CSASSLEGGLDEQYF TGCAGTGCCAGCAGCTTAGAGGGGGGTTTGGACGAGCAGTACTTC
NA once TRBJ1-5 TRBV19 CASSIARGRGARLSVGNQPQHF TGTGCCAGTAGTATAGCCCGGGGGCGGGGGGCACGCCTGAGTGTCGGCAATCAGCCCCAGCATTTT
NA few TRBJ1-2 TRBV2 CASRDAGGYTF TGTGCCAGCAGAGACGCCGGTGGCTACACCTTC
NA NA TRBJ1-1 TRBV4-1 CASSQDPGRAYTGAFF TGCGCCAGCAGCCAAGACCCAGGACGGGCCTACACTGGAGCTTTCTTT
NA NA TRBJ1-1 TRBV6-2/TRBV6-3 CAISDRAGGTEAFF TGTGCCATCAGTGATCGCGCAGGCGGCACTGAAGCTTTCTTT
NA NA TRBJ2-3 TRBV24-1 CATSDLGHLTDTQYF TGTGCCACCAGTGATTTAGGGCACCTCACAGATACGCAGTATTTT
NA NA TRBJ1-4 TRBV25-1 CASSQENGEKLFF TGTGCCAGCAGCCAAGAAAACGGGGAAAAACTGTTTTTT
NA NA TRBJ2-7 TRBV20-1 CSASSRGTEQYF TGCAGTGCCAGCAGCAGGGGAACCGAGCAGTACTTC
NA NA TRBJ1-4 TRBV5-5 CASSQDWNSRGTNEKLFF TGTGCCAGCAGCCAAGATTGGAACAGTCGGGGAACTAATGAAAAACTGTTTTTT
TRBD2 once TRBJ2-7 TRBV20-1 CSAGTSGAQYEQYF TGCAGTGCGGGGACTAGCGGGGCCCAGTACGAGCAGTACTTC
NA many TRBJ2-5 TRBV18 CASSVAQETQYF TGTGCCAGCTCAGTCGCCCAAGAGACCCAGTACTTC
NA many TRBJ1-4 TRBV6-4 CASSDGPNEKLFF TGTGCCAGCAGTGACGGTCCGAACGAAAAACTGTTTTTT
TRBD1 NA TRBJ1-2 TRBV5-1 CASRKTGEHYGYTF TGCGCCAGCAGGAAGACAGGGGAACACTATGGCTACACCTTC
NA NA TRBJ2-2 TRBV20-1 CSASRGAGYPGNTGELFF TGCAGTGCTAGTCGGGGGGCAGGATATCCTGGAAACACCGGGGAGCTGTTTTTT
TRBD1 once TRBJ2-1 TRBV5-1 CASSSVDRAYNEQFF TGCGCCAGCAGCTCAGTGGACAGGGCCTACAATGAGCAGTTCTTC
NA few TRBJ2-7 TRBV20-1 CSAGDFTYEQYF TGCAGTGCAGGGGACTTTACCTACGAGCAGTACTTC
NA few TRBJ2-5 TRBV20-1 CSARDRTAEFF TGCAGTGCTAGAGATCGAACGGCGGAATTCTTC
NA NA TRBJ1-1 TRBV19 CASSTHGGTEAFF TGTGCCAGTAGTACCCATGGGGGCACTGAAGCTTTCTTT
NA NA TRBJ1-2 TRBV11-2 CASSLGHRESGGYTF TGTGCCAGCAGCTTAGGGCACAGGGAAAGCGGGGGCTACACCTTC
NA NA TRBJ1-4 TRBV5-6 CASSARGANEKLFF TGTGCCAGCAGCGCTAGGGGAGCCAATGAAAAACTGTTTTTT
TRBD1 NA TRBJ1-3 TRBV5-4 CASSQGTDTIYF TGTGCCAGCAGCCAAGGGACAGACACCATATATTTT
NA medium-sized TRBJ2-7 TRBV7-7 CASSLTPTSDEQYF TGTGCCAGCAGCTTAACCCCGACTTCAGACGAGCAGTACTTC
TRBD1 few TRBJ2-4 TRBV7-9 CASSWPIGTGGQNIQYF TGTGCCAGCAGCTGGCCTATAGGAACAGGGGGACAAAACATTCAGTACTTC
NA once TRBJ1-1 TRBV18 CASSPYLSEAFF TGTGCCAGCTCACCATACCTATCTGAAGCTTTCTTT
NA NA TRBJ2-7 TRBV10-2 CASSHYEQYF TGCGCCAGCAGTCACTACGAGCAGTACTTC
NA many TRBJ2-5 TRBV13 CASSDRSETQYF TGTGCCAGCAGCGACCGCTCAGAGACCCAGTACTTC
NA many TRBJ2-7 TRBV7-5 CISVSEGCEQYF NA
TRBD1 many TRBJ2-5 TRBV6-5 CASSRRGRGTQYF TGTGCCAGCAGTCGCAGGGGGCGCGGGACCCAGTACTTC
NA many TRBJ1-2 TRBV6-5 CASSYSVWQQGGYTF TGTGCCAGCAGTTATAGCGTATGGCAGCAGGGGGGCTACACCTTC